Presented here are 10 T cell receptor beta chains from one specimen sequenced in a study of cytomegalovirus exposure and HLA in healthy donors. Primers: 60 Vbeta forward and 13 Jbeta reverse. Produced via immunoSEQ multiplex PCR; TCRdb's table is partial and in-frame only. The profile shows a few hundred thousand clones, about 80% of them singletons. The sequenced sample consisted of PBMCs. These receptors originate from a man aged 18 to 29 in good health and CMV-seronegative.

This clone was seen just once. The J gene is TRBJ1-1, the V gene TRBV13; D ambiguous. There are 14 residues in the CDR3. The germline V gene has CDR1 PRHDT and CDR2 FYEKMQ (reference sequence). V was pared by 2 bases and J by 6 bases, with 13 bases between. DNA of the CDR3: TGTGCCAGCAGCTTAATTTGGGTGGGCTCTGAAGCTTTCTTT. Protein sequence: CASSLIWVGSEAFF.

In its sample, this clone was seen a few times. The V and J genes are TRBV7-2 and TRBJ1-6, with a possible D match to TRBD1 (5 bases). Deletions cut 5 bases from V and 8 bases from J, with 10 bases between. Per the germline V gene, CDR1 is SGHTA and CDR2 is FQGNSA. CDR3 length: 13 residues. CDR3 bases: TGTGCCAGCAGCCCCAGGGAAGATTCACCCCTCCACTTT. Translating gives CASSPREDSPLHF.

V usage is TRBV5-6 and J usage is TRBJ2-7; weak D call: TRBD1 (6 bases). CDR1 and CDR2 from the germline V gene are SGHDT and YYEEEE. The CDR3 consists of 13 residues. Deletions cut 3 bases from V and 0 bases from J, with 7 bases between. The CDR3 protein is CASSSDSSYEQYF. CDR3 DNA sequence: TGTGCCAGCAGCTCGGACAGCTCCTACGAGCAGTACTTC.

This sequence joins TRBV7-6 and TRBJ2-3; D call uncertain. V dropped 2 bases and J dropped 0 bases, with 9 bases sitting between them. Germline CDR1 is SGHVS and CDR2 is FNYEAQ. This CDR3 comprises 15 residues. CDR3 amino acids: CASSLWSVSTDTQYF. CDR3 bases: TGTGCCAGCAGCTTATGGTCGGTGAGCACAGATACGCAGTATTTT.

This clone occurred once. This chain uses TRBV27 with TRBJ2-3, with 9 bases aligning to TRBD1. Looked up from germline, CDR1 is MNHEY and CDR2 is SMNVEV (reference sequence). With V trimmed by 5 bases and J by 5 bases, 8 bases remained unmatched. This CDR3 comprises 15 residues. Here the CDR3 reads CASSHTGTGIDTQYF. Here the CDR3 DNA reads TGTGCCAGCAGTCACACCGGGACAGGGATAGATACGCAGTATTTT.

In this sample, this clone turned up once. The rearrangement uses TRBV19 and TRBJ2-1, with 11 positions matching TRBD2. J lost 1 base, V lost 5 bases, and 4 bases had no gene match. The CDR3 is 16 amino acids. Germline assignment: CDR1 LNHDA and CDR2 SQIVND (reference sequence). This CDR3 reads CASSPIAGGSYNEQFF. The DNA for the CDR3 is TGTGCCAGTAGTCCTATAGCGGGAGGGTCCTACAATGAGCAGTTCTTC.

This sequence joins TRBV7-9 and TRBJ2-5; 13 bases fit TRBD2. Germline lookup yields CDR1 SEHNR and CDR2 FQNEAQ (reference sequence). The CDR3 length is 15 residues. The junction had 5 bases not matched to a gene; V was cut back by 5 bases and J by 5 bases. CDR3 region: CASSPQTSGRETQYF. Written as DNA, the CDR3 is TGTGCCAGCAGCCCCCAGACTAGCGGGAGGGAGACCCAGTACTTC. Based on the CDR3 plus reference TRBV7-9 and TRBJ2-5, the full variable domain is DTGVSQNPRHKITKRGQNVTFRCDPISEHNRLYWYRQTLGQGPEFLTYFQNEAQLEKSRLLSDRFSAERPKGSFSTLEIQRTEQGDSAMYLCASSPQTSGRETQYFGPGTRLLVL.

This chain's CDR3 is CASSPEVAGVLEQYF. The CDR3 DNA reads as TGTGCCAGCAGCCCAGAGGTAGCGGGAGTTCTCGAGCAGTACTTC. The chain links TRBV5-4 to TRBJ2-7, with 9 bases that match TRBD2. Germline values: CDR1 SGHNT, CDR2 YYREEE (reference sequence). With 4 bases clipped from V and 6 bases from J, the junction kept 11 bases outside the gene matches. The CDR3 loop spans 15 amino acids.

This chain joins TRBV5-4 and TRBJ2-7, with TRBD1 as a possible D gene (6 bases). CDR1 is SGHNT, CDR2 YYREEE, per germline (reference sequence). The CDR3 spans 13 residues. V was cut by 6 bases and J by 5 bases, with 15 bases left in between. The CDR3 region has the DNA TGTGCCAGCAACCGGGACGACAGGAACGAGCAGTACTTC. It yields the protein CASNRDDRNEQYF.

This clone was counted once. The chain recombines TRBV6-5 with TRBJ2-1, with 11 positions matching TRBD2. The J segment lost 6 bases and the V segment lost 2 bases, leaving 6 bases of the junction unmatched. Germline-derived CDR1 and CDR2 are MNHEY and SVGAGI. This CDR3 has 16 amino acids. CDR3 sequence reads: CASSYTSGRPPNEQFF. CDR3 DNA: TGTGCCAGCAGTTACACTAGCGGGAGACCCCCCAATGAGCAGTTCTTC.